This T cell receptor (beta chain) was sequenced in a study of response to subunit inactivated influenza vaccine. CDR1 is LGHNA and CDR2 is YSLEER in the germline V gene. Trimming cost V 0 bases and J 12 bases, with 18 bases left between them. CDR3 length: 14 amino acids. Overall study results and limits: Each seasonal flu vaccination may recruit only limited new T cells, authors suggested.

TCRdb processed the RT-PCR reads anew with MiXCR; each CDR3 protein has one entry. Of approximately 480,000 distinct CDR3 sequences detected, approximately 11% appear once; the ten largest clones hold 12%. As for this clonotype: Antigen: not known.

This chain connects TRBV4-3 to TRBJ2-7; a weak D match, TRBD2 (5 bases). The receptor was derived from a man aged 50-60 years who received an inactivated influenza vaccine. The sample in question was PBMCs from blood, obtained 35 to 45 days after vaccination. For the CDR3, the DNA is TGCGCCAGCAGCCAAGATGCTCTTCGGGATGGCGTGTACTTC. Translating gives CASSQDALRDGVYF.